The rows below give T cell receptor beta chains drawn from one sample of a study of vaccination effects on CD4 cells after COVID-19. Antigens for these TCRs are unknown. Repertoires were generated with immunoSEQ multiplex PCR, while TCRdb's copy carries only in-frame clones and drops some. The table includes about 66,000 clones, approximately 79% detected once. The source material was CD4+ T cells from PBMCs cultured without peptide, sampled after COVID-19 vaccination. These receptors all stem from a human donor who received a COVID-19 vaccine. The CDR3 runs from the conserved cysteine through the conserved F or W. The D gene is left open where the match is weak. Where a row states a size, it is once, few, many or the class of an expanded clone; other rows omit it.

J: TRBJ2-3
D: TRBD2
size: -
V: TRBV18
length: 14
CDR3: CASSPGGGRNTQYF
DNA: TGTGCCAGCTCACCGGGGGGGGGACGAAATACGCAGTATTTT

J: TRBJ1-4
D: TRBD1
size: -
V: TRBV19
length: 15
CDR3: CASMDDQGAHEKLFF
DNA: TGTGCCAGTATGGATGACCAGGGGGCGCATGAAAAACTGTTTTTT

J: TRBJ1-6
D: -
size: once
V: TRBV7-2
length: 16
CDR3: CASSFGLRSYNSPLHF
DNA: TGTGCCAGCAGCTTTGGGTTAAGGTCCTATAATTCACCCCTCCACTTT

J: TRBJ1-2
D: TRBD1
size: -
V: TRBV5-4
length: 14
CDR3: CASSPGGSNYGYTF
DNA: TGTGCCAGCAGTCCAGGGGGGAGTAACTATGGCTACACCTTC

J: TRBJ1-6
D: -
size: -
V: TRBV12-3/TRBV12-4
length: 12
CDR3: CASQGGVSPLHF
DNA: TGTGCCAGTCAGGGTGGGGTTTCACCCCTCCACTTT

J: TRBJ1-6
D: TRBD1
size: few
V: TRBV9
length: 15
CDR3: CASSYRDRGNSPLHF
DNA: TGTGCCAGCAGCTACCGGGACAGGGGTAATTCACCCCTCCACTTT

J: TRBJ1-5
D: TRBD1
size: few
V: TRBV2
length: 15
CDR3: CASSEGSGGNQPQHF
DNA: TGTGCCAGCAGTGAGGGATCAGGGGGGAATCAGCCCCAGCATTTT

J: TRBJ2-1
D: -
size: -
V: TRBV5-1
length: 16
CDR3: CASSPMVGSSYNEQFF
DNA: TGCGCCAGCAGCCCGATGGTTGGTTCGAGCTACAATGAGCAGTTCTTC

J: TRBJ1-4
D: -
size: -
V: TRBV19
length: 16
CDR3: CASSTYTVNGGEKLFF
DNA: TGTGCCAGTAGTACCTACACAGTCAACGGTGGTGAAAAACTGTTTTTT

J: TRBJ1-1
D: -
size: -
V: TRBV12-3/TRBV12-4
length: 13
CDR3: CASSSAENTEAFF
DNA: TGTGCCAGCAGTTCAGCGGAGAACACTGAAGCTTTCTTT

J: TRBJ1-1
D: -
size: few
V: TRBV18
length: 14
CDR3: CASSGGLMNTEAFF
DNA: TGTGCCAGCTCCGGCGGGCTCATGAACACTGAAGCTTTCTTT

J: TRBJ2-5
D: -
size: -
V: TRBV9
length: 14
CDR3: CASSSRLDQETQYF
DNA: TGTGCCAGCAGCTCTCGACTGGACCAAGAGACCCAGTACTTC

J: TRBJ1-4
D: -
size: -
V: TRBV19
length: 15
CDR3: CASSSGTPLGEKLFF
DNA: TGTGCCAGTAGTTCCGGGACCCCATTGGGCGAAAAACTGTTTTTT

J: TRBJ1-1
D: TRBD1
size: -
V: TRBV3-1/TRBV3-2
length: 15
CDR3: CASSQVGRGGSEAFF
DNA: TGTGCCAGCAGCCAAGTTGGTCGAGGGGGCAGTGAAGCTTTCTTT

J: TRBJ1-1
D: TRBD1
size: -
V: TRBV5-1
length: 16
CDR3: CASSRQGAESNTEAFF
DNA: TGCGCCAGCAGCCGTCAGGGGGCAGAATCGAACACTGAAGCTTTCTTT

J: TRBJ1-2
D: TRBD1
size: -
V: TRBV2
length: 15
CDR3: CASVKGTARNYGYTF
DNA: TGTGCCAGCGTGAAGGGGACAGCCCGTAACTATGGCTACACCTTC

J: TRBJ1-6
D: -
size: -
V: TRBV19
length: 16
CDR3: CASSIAGSSYNSPLHF
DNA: TGTGCCAGTAGTATAGCGGGCAGCTCCTATAATTCACCCCTCCACTTT

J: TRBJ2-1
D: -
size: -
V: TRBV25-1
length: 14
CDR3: CASRSLGDYNEQFF
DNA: TGTGCCAGCAGGAGCTTAGGGGATTACAATGAACAGTTCTTC

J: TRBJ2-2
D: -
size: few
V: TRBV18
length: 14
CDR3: CASSTLDSTGELFF
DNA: TGTGCCAGCTCAACCCTGGACAGCACCGGGGAGCTGTTTTTT

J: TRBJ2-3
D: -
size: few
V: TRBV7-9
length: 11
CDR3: CASSSTDTQYF
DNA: TGTGCCAGCAGCTCCACAGATACGCAGTATTTT

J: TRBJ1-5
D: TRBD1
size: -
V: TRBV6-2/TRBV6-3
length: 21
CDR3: CASSYSKLGTGRGYSNQPQHF
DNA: TGTGCCAGCAGTTACTCGAAATTAGGGACAGGGAGGGGGTATAGCAATCAGCCCCAGCATTTT

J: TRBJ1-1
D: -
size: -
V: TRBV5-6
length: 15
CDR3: CASSLIGNTNTEAFF
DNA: TGTGCCAGCAGCTTAATTGGTAATACGAACACTGAAGCTTTCTTT

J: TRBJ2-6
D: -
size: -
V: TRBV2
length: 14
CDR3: CASSDFSGANVLTF
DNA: TGTGCCAGCAGCGACTTCTCTGGGGCCAACGTCCTGACTTTC

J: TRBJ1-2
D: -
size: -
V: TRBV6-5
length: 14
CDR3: CASSSNLISYGYTF
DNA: TGTGCCAGCAGTTCAAACCTCATTTCCTATGGCTACACCTTC

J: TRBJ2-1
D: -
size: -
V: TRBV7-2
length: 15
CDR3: CASSVQGRGYNEQFF
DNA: TGTGCCAGCAGCGTTCAGGGGCGAGGGTACAATGAGCAGTTCTTC

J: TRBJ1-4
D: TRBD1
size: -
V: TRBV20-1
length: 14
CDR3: CSARDRVVNEKLFF
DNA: TGCAGTGCTCGTGACAGGGTGGTAAATGAAAAACTGTTTTTT

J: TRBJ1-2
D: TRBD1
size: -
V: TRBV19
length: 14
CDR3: CASSGPQGQYGYTF
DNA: TGTGCCAGTAGCGGCCCACAGGGGCAATATGGCTACACCTTC

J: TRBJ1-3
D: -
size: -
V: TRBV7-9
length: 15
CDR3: CASSRFLGKDNTIYF
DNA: TGTGCCAGCAGCCGCTTTTTGGGGAAAGACAACACCATATATTTT

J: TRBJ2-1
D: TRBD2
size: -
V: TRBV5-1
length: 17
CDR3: CASSLRPPSGGANEQFF
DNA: TGCGCCAGCAGCCTACGCCCCCCCAGCGGGGGGGCAAATGAGCAGTTCTTC

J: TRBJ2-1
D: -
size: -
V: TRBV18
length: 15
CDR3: CASSPSGFSYNEQFF
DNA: TGTGCCAGCTCACCATCAGGGTTCTCCTACAATGAGCAGTTCTTC

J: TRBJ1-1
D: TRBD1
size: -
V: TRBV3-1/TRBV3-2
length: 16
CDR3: CASSQRGQGASTEAFF
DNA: TGTGCCAGCAGCCAAAGAGGACAGGGGGCCAGCACTGAAGCTTTCTTT

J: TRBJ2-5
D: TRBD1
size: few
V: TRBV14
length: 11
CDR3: CASTSGGTQYF
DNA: TGTGCCAGCACCTCAGGGGGGACCCAGTACTTC

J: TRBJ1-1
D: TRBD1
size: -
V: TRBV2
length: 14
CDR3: CASRGTGPNTEAFF
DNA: TGTGCCAGCAGGGGGACAGGTCCAAACACTGAAGCTTTCTTT

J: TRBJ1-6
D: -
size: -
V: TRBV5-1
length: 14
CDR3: CASSLEGLDSPLHF
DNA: TGCGCCAGCAGCTTGGAGGGCTTAGATTCACCCCTCCACTTT

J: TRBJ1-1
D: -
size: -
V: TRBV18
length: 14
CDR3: CASSPEFTNTEAFF
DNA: TGTGCCAGCTCACCTGAGTTCACGAACACTGAAGCTTTCTTT

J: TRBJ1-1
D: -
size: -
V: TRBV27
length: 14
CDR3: CASRPQGGGTEAFF
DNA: TGTGCCAGCAGACCTCAAGGCGGGGGCACTGAAGCTTTCTTT

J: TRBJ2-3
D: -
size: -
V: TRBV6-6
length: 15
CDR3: CASRPRGSDTDTQYF
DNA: TGTGCCAGCAGACCTCGGGGGTCGGACACAGATACGCAGTATTTT

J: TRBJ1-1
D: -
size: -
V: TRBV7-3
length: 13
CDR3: CASSLTVGGMAFF
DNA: TGTGCCAGCAGCTTAACAGTCGGCGGGATGGCTTTCTTT

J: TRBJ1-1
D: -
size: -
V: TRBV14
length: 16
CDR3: CASSQEDQGRNTEAFF
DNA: TGTGCCAGCAGCCAAGAGGACCAGGGGCGGAACACTGAAGCTTTCTTT

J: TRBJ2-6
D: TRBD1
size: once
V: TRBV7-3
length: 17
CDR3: CASSFKTGRTGANVLTF
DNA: TGTGCCAGCAGCTTCAAGACAGGGCGCACTGGGGCCAACGTCCTGACTTTC

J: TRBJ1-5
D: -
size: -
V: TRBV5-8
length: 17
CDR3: CASRRRRGRGGNQPQHF
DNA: TGTGCCAGCAGAAGAAGGAGGGGCCGGGGGGGAAATCAGCCCCAGCATTTT

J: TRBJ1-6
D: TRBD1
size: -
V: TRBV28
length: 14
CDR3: CASSPGQRNSPLHF
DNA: TGTGCCAGCAGTCCGGGACAGCGAAATTCACCCCTCCACTTT

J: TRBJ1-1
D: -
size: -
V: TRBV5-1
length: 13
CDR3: CASSQSWNTEAFF
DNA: TGCGCCAGCAGCCAGAGCTGGAACACTGAAGCTTTCTTT

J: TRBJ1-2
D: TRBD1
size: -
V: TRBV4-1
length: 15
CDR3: CASSREPGQFYGYTF
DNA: TGCGCCAGCAGCCGAGAGCCGGGACAGTTTTATGGCTACACCTTC

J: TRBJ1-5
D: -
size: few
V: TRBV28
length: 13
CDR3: CASNPALNQPQHF
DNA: TGTGCCAGCAACCCGGCCCTGAATCAGCCCCAGCATTTT

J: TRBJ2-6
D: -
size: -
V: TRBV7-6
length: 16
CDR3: CASSLALGTGANVLTF
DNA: TGTGCCAGCAGCTTAGCGTTAGGGACTGGGGCCAACGTCCTGACTTTC

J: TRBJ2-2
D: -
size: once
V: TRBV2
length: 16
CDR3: CASSHAPVLNTGELFF
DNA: TGTGCCAGCAGTCACGCCCCGGTTCTGAACACCGGGGAGCTGTTTTTT

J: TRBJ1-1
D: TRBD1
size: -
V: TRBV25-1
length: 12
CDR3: CASSTGGTEAFF
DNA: TGTGCCAGCAGTACAGGGGGGACTGAAGCTTTCTTT

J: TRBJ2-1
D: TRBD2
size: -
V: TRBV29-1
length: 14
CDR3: CSVRPSGGRGEQFF
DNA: TGCAGCGTTCGTCCTAGCGGGGGACGAGGAGAGCAGTTCTTC

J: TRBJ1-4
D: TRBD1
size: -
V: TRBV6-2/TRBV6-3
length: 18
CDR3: CASSYGRPRGPTNEKLFF
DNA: TGTGCCAGCAGTTATGGGCGCCCGAGGGGGCCTACTAATGAAAAACTGTTTTTT

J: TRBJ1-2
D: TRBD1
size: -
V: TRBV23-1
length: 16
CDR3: CASSPKLGQGLDGYTF
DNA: TGCGCCAGCAGTCCAAAACTGGGACAGGGTTTGGATGGCTACACCTTC

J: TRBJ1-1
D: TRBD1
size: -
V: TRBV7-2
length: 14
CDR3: CASSSGQGYTEAFF
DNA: TGTGCCAGCAGCTCCGGACAGGGCTACACTGAAGCTTTCTTT

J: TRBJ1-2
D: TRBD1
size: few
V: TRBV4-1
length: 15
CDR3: CASSHPGTGGDGYTF
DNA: TGCGCCAGCAGCCATCCCGGGACAGGGGGCGATGGCTACACCTTC

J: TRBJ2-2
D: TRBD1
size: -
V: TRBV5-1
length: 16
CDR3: CASRYRPGTGTGELFF
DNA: TGCGCCAGCAGATATCGACCCGGGACAGGCACCGGGGAGCTGTTTTTT

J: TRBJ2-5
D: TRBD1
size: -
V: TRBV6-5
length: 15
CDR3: CASSRVTGGAETQYF
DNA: TGTGCCAGCAGTCGCGTTACAGGGGGCGCCGAGACCCAGTACTTC

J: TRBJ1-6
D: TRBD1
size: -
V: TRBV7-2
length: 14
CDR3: CASSPRDRGSPLHF
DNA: TGTGCCAGCAGCCCCCGGGACAGGGGATCACCCCTCCACTTT